Below are 8 T cell receptor beta chains sequenced from a single sample in a study of beta chain features in type 1 diabetes. General study findings and limits: People with Type 1 diabetes carried modestly yet significantly shorter TCRB CDR3s in all four CD4+ subsets.

Sequencing targeted expressed TCRB transcripts, as all isolated RNA had been reverse transcribed. Clones were sequenced by immunoSEQ multiplex PCR, and TCRdb holds only the in-frame ones, with some missing. The sample has under 200,000 clones; 6.5% to 10% are singletons. For these TCRs, the target antigens are not known. The sequenced material came from central memory CD4+ T cells from blood. The receptor set was obtained from a young woman with type 1 diabetes.

This clone occurred a few times. V and J are TRBV5-1 and TRBJ1-2; no clear D. Trimming removed 2 bases from V and 3 bases from J, with 8 bases in between. This CDR3 spans 13 amino acids. Per germline, CDR1 SGHRS and CDR2 YFSETQ. The CDR3 DNA is TGCGCCAGCAGCTTTCGCGGAGACTATGGCTACACCTTC. It encodes CASSFRGDYGYTF.

This clone has more than one count but fewer than ten. The CDR3 region is CASSLTLAGGTTQETQYF. CDR3 in DNA: TGTGCCAGCAGCTTAACACTAGCGGGAGGAACAACACAAGAGACCCAGTACTTC. The J gene is TRBJ2-5, the V gene TRBV7-2; 12 bases are shared with TRBD2. There are 18 residues in the CDR3. With V trimmed by 2 bases and J by 2 bases, 9 bases remained unmatched. CDR1 is SGHTA and CDR2 is FQGNSA in the germline V gene.

The gene calls are TRBV5-1 and TRBJ1-1; D is unclear. CDR3 length equals 12 residues. Looked up from germline, CDR1 is SGHRS and CDR2 is YFSETQ. The V end was cut by 4 bases, the J end by 7 bases, with 11 bases between. The CDR3 loop is CASSRGTGEAFF. For the CDR3, the DNA is TGCGCCAGCAGCCGGGGTACGGGTGAAGCTTTCTTT.

The V gene is TRBV19, the J gene TRBJ2-1; 7 bases line up with TRBD1. Germline CDR1 is LNHDA and CDR2 is SQIVND (reference sequence). The CDR3 contains 13 residues. Losses at the gene ends were 5 bases for V and 7 bases for J; bases not matched to a gene: 5. CDR3 in amino acids: CASSEGQLNEQFF. The CDR3 DNA is TGTGCCAGTAGTGAGGGACAGCTAAATGAGCAGTTCTTC.

This clone was found a few times. V is TRBV19 and J is TRBJ2-3; 8 bases are a match to TRBD1. The V segment lost 10 bases and the J segment 1 base; nucleotides outside the gene matches: 7. CDR1 LNHDA and CDR2 SQIVND come from the germline V gene (reference sequence). The CDR3 has 14 residues. The CDR3 spells CATGQGPGTDTQYF. CDR3 DNA sequence: TGTGCCACCGGACAGGGCCCGGGCACAGATACGCAGTATTTT.

The genes are TRBV13 and TRBJ2-4; 9 positions agree with TRBD2. Germline assignment: CDR1 PRHDT and CDR2 FYEKMQ (reference sequence). With 2 bases clipped from V and 0 bases from J, the junction kept 8 bases outside the gene matches. CDR3 length equals 18 residues. The CDR3 DNA reads as TGTGCCAGCAGCTTAAACGTAGCGGGAGTAAAAGCCAAAAACATTCAGTACTTC. Translation gives CASSLNVAGVKAKNIQYF.

This clone has just a few counts. Given a much more abundant clone one base away, this may be a read error. This sample also contains other DNA sequences that code for the same CDR3. The chain uses TRBV7-9 and TRBJ2-7; possibly TRBD1 for D (5 bases). Between the trimmed V and J ends, which lost 5 bases and 6 bases, there was a span of 11 bases. Germline V gives CDR1 SEHNR, CDR2 FQNEAQ (reference sequence). The CDR3 covers 12 residues. The CDR3 sequence is CASSQTTVEQYF. Here the CDR3 DNA reads TGTGCCAGCAGCCAAACGACAGTCGAGCAGTACTTC.

The rearrangement links TRBV29-1 to TRBJ2-5, with TRBD1 identical over 9 bases. V gave up 7 bases and J gave up 1 base; unmatched junction bases: 4. CDR3 length equals 13 residues. Germline V gene sequence: CDR1 SQVTM, CDR2 ANQGSEA. CDR3 in DNA: TGCAGCGCCGGGACAGGGTTCCAAGAGACCCAGTACTTC. Protein sequence: CSAGTGFQETQYF.